Listed here are 15 T cell receptor beta chains from one sample, sequenced in a study of cytomegalovirus exposure and HLA in healthy donors. The PCR had 60 Vbeta and 13 Jbeta primers. Assay used: immunoSEQ multiplex PCR; TCRdb lists only in-frame clones, some missing. Of under 200,000 clones in the sample, roughly 80% were seen once. Sequences were obtained from PBMCs. Every receptor here comes from a man aged 35-49 years in good health and CMV-seropositive.

The sample holds one count of this clone. The gene calls are TRBV7-8 and TRBJ2-2; TRBD1 might be the D (7 bases). Germline V gives CDR1 SGHVS, CDR2 FQNEAQ. This CDR3 is 15 amino acids long. V lost 5 bases, J lost 9 bases, and 19 bases lay in between. CDR3 bases: TGTGCCAGCAGCCCGGCGGGACAGATTCCGTGGGAGCTGTTTTTT. It yields the protein CASSPAGQIPWELFF.

This clone came up a few times. The rearrangement uses TRBV4-3 and TRBJ1-5, with TRBD1 matching 10 bases. The CDR3 contains 15 residues. Germline lookup yields CDR1 LGHNA and CDR2 YSLEER. V gave up 3 bases and J gave up 7 bases; unmatched junction bases: 6. CDR3 protein: CASSQTGTGEQPQHF. The CDR3 region has the DNA TGCGCCAGCAGCCAGACCGGGACAGGGGAACAGCCCCAGCATTTT.

V gene TRBV30 combines with J gene TRBJ2-7; no definite D call. The germline V and J ends were trimmed by 0 bases and 7 bases, with 10 bases remaining between them. Germline V gives CDR1 GTSNPN, CDR2 SVGIG (reference sequence). The CDR3 covers 12 residues. As DNA, the CDR3 is TGTGCCTGGAGTGTACTTGCGTTAGAGCAGTACTTC. It translates to CAWSVLALEQYF.

The V call is TRBV6-1, the J call TRBJ1-6, with D uncertain. Trimming left V 2 bases short and J 10 bases short, with 18 bases between. Germline loops: CDR1 MNHNS, CDR2 SASEGT. This CDR3 has 16 residues. CDR3 loop: CASSETSLGSRSPLHF. The DNA for the CDR3 is TGTGCCAGCAGTGAAACGAGTTTGGGGAGTAGATCACCCCTCCACTTT.

The V gene is TRBV5-1, the J gene TRBJ2-3; 11 positions agree with TRBD1. The CDR3 contains 16 residues. Looked up from germline, CDR1 is SGHRS and CDR2 is YFSETQ. V lost 4 bases and J lost 5; bases outside the gene matches: 9. Here the CDR3 DNA reads TGCGCCAGCAGCCTGGGGGCCGGGACAGGGGGAGATACGCAGTATTTT. Its protein is CASSLGAGTGGDTQYF.

A remark on this clone: Other DNA sequences in the same sample also yield this CDR3. The chain employs TRBV7-9 and TRBJ2-7; 7 positions agree with TRBD2. CDR1 and CDR2 from the germline V gene are SEHNR and FQNEAQ (reference sequence). V was pared by 1 base and J by 3 bases, with 6 bases of the junction left unmatched. This CDR3 has 15 amino acids. CDR3 DNA sequence: TGTGCCAGCAGCTTAGGGGGGAGGGGCCGCTACGAGCAGTACTTC. It specifies CASSLGGRGRYEQYF.

The V gene is TRBV28, the J gene TRBJ1-2, with a tentative D call TRBD1 (6 bases). The ends were cut back, 3 bases at V and 8 bases at J, with 19 bases in the middle. Germline-derived CDR1 and CDR2 are MDHEN and SYDVKM. This CDR3 region has 15 residues. CDR3 amino acids: CASSLGGAVVRGYTF. For the CDR3, the DNA is TGTGCCAGCAGTTTGGGGGGGGCTGTGGTCCGCGGCTACACCTTC.

V and J are TRBV10-3 and TRBJ2-3; TRBD2 matches at 8 bases. Trimming at V came to 2 bases and at J to 0 bases, leaving 1 base not matched to a gene. This CDR3 spans 15 amino acids. Per germline, CDR1 ENHRY and CDR2 SYGVKD. The CDR3 sequence: CAISEVAGSTDTQYF. The CDR3 DNA is TGTGCCATCAGTGAGGTAGCGGGGAGCACAGATACGCAGTATTTT.

The chain has TRBV5-1 and TRBJ2-7; a weak D match, TRBD1 (6 bases). Trimming left V 2 bases short and J 5 bases short, with 14 bases between. The length of the CDR3 is 14 residues. Germline V gene lookup returns CDR1 SGHRS and CDR2 YFSETQ. The CDR3 region has the DNA TGCGCCAGCAGCTTCGGGGACAAAGTAAACGAGCAGTACTTC. It encodes CASSFGDKVNEQYF.

The CDR3 here is CASSFRRGLTDTQYF. In DNA, the CDR3 is TGCGCCAGCAGCTTCCGCAGGGGGTTGACAGATACGCAGTATTTT. The chain employs TRBV5-1 and TRBJ2-3, with 7 bases matching TRBD1. V trimming: 2 bases; J trimming: 3 bases; junction bases outside the gene matches: 6. Looked up from germline, CDR1 is SGHRS and CDR2 is YFSETQ. This CDR3 has 15 amino acids.

This clone was counted between two and nine times. V usage is TRBV5-1 and J usage is TRBJ2-3, with a tentative D call TRBD1 (5 bases). There are 12 residues in the CDR3. V lost 3 bases to trimming and J lost 7 bases, with 9 bases between them. CDR1 and CDR2 (germline): SGHRS, YFSETQ. CDR3 amino acids: CASSSGQNTQYF. The CDR3 DNA sequence: TGCGCCAGCAGCTCAGGACAAAATACGCAGTATTTT.

This chain uses TRBV7-3 with TRBJ1-2; D might be TRBD1 (5 bases). Trimming removed 3 bases at V and 3 bases at J, with 8 bases between. The CDR3 runs 13 residues. The germline V gene encodes CDR1 SGHTA and CDR2 FQGTGA. CDR3 sequence: CASSLDNDYGYTF. Written as DNA, the CDR3 is TGTGCCAGCAGCTTGGACAATGACTATGGCTACACCTTC.

The chain joins TRBV7-9 to TRBJ2-2, with 10 positions matching TRBD2. Germline V CDR1 and CDR2: SEHNR, FQNEAQ (reference sequence). The V and J ends lost 5 bases and 7 bases, in that order; junction bases with no gene match: 4. The length of the CDR3 is 14 residues. The CDR3 sequence is CASSRAGGNGELFF. CDR3 DNA sequence: TGTGCCAGCAGCCGAGCGGGGGGGAACGGGGAGCTGTTTTTT.

The gene calls are TRBV7-2 and TRBJ2-7, with D possibly matching TRBD1 (5 bases). V was shortened by 1 base and J by 1 base, with 8 bases between the two germline ends. The CDR3 has 14 amino acids. The germline gives CDR1 SGHTA, CDR2 FQGNSA. This CDR3 is CASSLERGSYEQYF. CDR3 nucleotides: TGTGCCAGCAGCTTAGAAAGGGGTTCCTACGAGCAGTACTTC.

J is TRBJ2-3 and V is TRBV10-3; 10 bases map to TRBD2. Germline CDR1 reads ENHRY; CDR2 reads SYGVKD. The CDR3 extends over 17 amino acids. Trimming removed 6 bases from V and 6 bases from J; junction bases left unmatched: 15. The chain's CDR3 is CAIRPGGLSGGRDTQYF. In DNA, the CDR3 is TGTGCCATCAGGCCCGGGGGACTTAGCGGGGGGCGCGATACGCAGTATTTT.